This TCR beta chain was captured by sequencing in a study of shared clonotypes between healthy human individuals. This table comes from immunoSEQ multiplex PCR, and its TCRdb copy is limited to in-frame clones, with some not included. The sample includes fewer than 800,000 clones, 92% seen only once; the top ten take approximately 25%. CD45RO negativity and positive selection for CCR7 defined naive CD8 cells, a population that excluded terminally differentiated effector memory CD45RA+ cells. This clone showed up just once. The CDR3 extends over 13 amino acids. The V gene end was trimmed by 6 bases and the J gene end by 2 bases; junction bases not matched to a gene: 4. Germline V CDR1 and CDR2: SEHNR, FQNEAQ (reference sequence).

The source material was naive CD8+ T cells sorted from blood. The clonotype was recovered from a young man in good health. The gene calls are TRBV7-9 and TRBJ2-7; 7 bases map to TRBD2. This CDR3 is CASSRDYPYEQYF. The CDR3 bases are TGTGCCAGCAGTCGGGACTACCCCTACGAGCAGTACTTC.